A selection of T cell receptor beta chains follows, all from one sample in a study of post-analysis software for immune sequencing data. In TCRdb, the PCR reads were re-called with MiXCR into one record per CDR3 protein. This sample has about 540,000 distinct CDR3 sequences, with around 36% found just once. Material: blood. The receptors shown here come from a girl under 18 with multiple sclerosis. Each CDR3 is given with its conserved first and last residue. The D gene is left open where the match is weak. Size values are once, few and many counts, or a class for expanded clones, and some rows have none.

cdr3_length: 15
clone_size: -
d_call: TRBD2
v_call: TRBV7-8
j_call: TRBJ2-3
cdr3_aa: CASSPRLAGVDTQYF
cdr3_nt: TGTGCCAGCAGCCCAAGACTAGCGGGGGTGGATACGCAGTATTTT

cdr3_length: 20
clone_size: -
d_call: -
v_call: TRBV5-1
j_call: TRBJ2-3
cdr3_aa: CASSPALFPGPTTHTDTQYF
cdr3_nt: TGCGCCAGCAGCCCAGCCCTCTTCCCGGGACCAACAACCCACACAGATACGCAGTATTTT

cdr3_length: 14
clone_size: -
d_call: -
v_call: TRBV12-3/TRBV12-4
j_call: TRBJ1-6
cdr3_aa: CASSQMGGNSPLHF
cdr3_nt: TGTGCCAGCAGTCAGATGGGGGGTAATTCACCCCTCCACTTT

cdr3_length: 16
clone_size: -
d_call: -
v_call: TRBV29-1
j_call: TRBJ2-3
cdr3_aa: CSVVPLGQQSTDTQYF
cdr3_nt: TGCAGCGTTGTCCCCCTCGGGCAACAAAGCACAGATACGCAGTATTTT

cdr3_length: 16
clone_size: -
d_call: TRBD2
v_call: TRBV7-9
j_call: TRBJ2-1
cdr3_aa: CASSFRLAGAHNEQFF
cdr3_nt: TGTGCCAGCAGCTTTAGACTAGCGGGGGCCCACAATGAGCAGTTCTTC

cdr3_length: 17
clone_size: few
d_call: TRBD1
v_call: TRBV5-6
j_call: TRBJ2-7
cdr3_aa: CASSLSWIRDRDDEQYF
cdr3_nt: TGTGCCAGCAGCTTGTCTTGGATCCGGGACAGGGACGACGAGCAGTACTTC

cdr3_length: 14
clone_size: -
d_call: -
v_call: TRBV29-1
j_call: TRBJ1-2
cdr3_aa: CSVDSLRGNYGYTF
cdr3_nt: TGCAGCGTTGATTCGCTCAGGGGTAACTATGGCTACACCTTC

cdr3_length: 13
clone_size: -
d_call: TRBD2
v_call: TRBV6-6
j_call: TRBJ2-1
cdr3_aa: CASRPTAGGEQFF
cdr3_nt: TGTGCCAGCAGGCCAACCGCGGGGGGTGAGCAGTTCTTC

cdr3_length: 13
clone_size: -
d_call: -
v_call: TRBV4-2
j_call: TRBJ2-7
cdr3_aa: CASSQRGNGEQYF
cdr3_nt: TGTGCCAGCAGCCAAAGGGGGAATGGGGAGCAGTACTTC

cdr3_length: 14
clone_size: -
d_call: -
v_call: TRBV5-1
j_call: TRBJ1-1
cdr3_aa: CASSLGGAGFEAFF
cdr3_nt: TGCGCCAGCAGCTTGGGGGGGGCAGGTTTTGAAGCTTTCTTT

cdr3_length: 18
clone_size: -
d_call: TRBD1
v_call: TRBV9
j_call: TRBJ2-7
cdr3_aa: CASSVNPGTGAYTYEQYF
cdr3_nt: TGTGCCAGTTCAGTTAACCCCGGGACAGGGGCCTACACCTACGAGCAGTACTTC

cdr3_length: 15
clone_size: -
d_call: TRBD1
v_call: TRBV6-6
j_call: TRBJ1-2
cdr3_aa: CASGFPGTGKNGYTF
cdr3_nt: TGTGCCAGCGGATTTCCAGGGACAGGGAAGAATGGCTACACCTTC

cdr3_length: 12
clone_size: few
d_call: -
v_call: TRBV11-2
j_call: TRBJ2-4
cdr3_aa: CASTYRPGEQYF
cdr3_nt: TGTGCCAGCACCTATCGACCCGGGGAGCAGTACTTC

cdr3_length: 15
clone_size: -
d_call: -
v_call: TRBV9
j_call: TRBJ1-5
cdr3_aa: CASSVGSSNNQPQHF
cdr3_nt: TGTGCCAGCAGCGTAGGATCCTCCAATAATCAGCCCCAGCATTTT

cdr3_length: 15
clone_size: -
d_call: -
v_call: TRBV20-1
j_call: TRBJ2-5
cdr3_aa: CSARIRADTRWTQYF
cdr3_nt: TGCAGTGCTAGAATCAGGGCCGACACCCGGTGGACCCAGTACTTC